This paragraph reports one T cell receptor beta chain. The data were taken from a study of blood T cell repertoires in COVID-19. Study in general: Collection of acute and convalescent COVID-19 samples took place in the United States, Italy and Spain. From T cells, B-cell-depleted T cells, or PBMCs came the material, which was cDNA or gDNA.

Trimming pared 7 bases from V and 7 bases from J, leaving 16 bases between. CDR1 and CDR2 from the germline V gene are MDHEN and SYDVKM. The CDR3 has 14 amino acids. Original processing notes: Estimation of nucleated cell counts relied on the amplification of reference gene primers. This table comes from immunoSEQ multiplex PCR, and its TCRdb copy is limited to in-frame clones, with some not included. V, J and clone size are those of that table, while D and trimming were read from the DNA. The data show about 190,000 clones, around 80% seen once. The chain recombines TRBV28 with TRBJ1-4; D is perhaps TRBD1 (6 bases). The sample taken for sequencing was peripheral blood. This TCR derives from a woman of 80 years or more with active or convalescent COVID-19. The CDR3 nucleotides are TGTGCCAGCACCGACCGGGGGGCGGGTGAAAAACTGTTTTTT. Protein: CASTDRGAGEKLFF.